Below, one T cell receptor (beta chain) is given with its context. The method was immunoSEQ multiplex PCR; TCRdb's version includes in-frame clones alone and lacks a portion of them. The table records fewer than 200,000 clones, around 86% of them present only once. The sample originates from a study of blood T cell repertoires in COVID-19. After removal of 5 bases from V and 7 bases from J, the junction contained 12 bases not matched to a gene. Germline V gene lookup returns CDR1 LNHDA and CDR2 SQIVND (reference sequence). This CDR3 is 17 amino acids long. The chain combines TRBV19 with TRBJ1-6; 9 bases match TRBD1. The receptor was derived from a woman in her 70s with COVID-19, enrolled during active disease. Sample: peripheral blood. In DNA form, the CDR3 reads TGTGCCAGTAGTCCGGGACAGGGTGGTTTCTACAATTCACCCCTCCACTTT. Its protein product is CASSPGQGGFYNSPLHF.